Listed below are T cell receptor beta chains from one sample, sequenced in a study of graft-versus-host responses after intestinal transplantation. Some clones are missing from TCRdb's copy, which holds only in-frame ones; the method was immunoSEQ multiplex PCR. The sample has roughly 9,400 clones; approximately 94% are singletons. The specimen comprised PBMCs, sampled 8 days after intestinal transplant. All receptors come from a human patient who received an intestinal transplant, so some T cells may come from the graft donor. The CDR3 runs from the conserved cysteine through the conserved F or W.

CDR3: CASSEGRSTPTDTQYF; V: TRBV7-9
CDR3: CSGAEQETQYF; V: TRBV29-1
CDR3: CASSSLDFFRASLLYNEQFF; V: TRBV5-5
CDR3: CASRLIRDTYNSPLHF; V: TRBV28
CDR3: CASSFGGNNEQFF; V: TRBV5-6
CDR3: CASSPRGPGNINEQYF; V: TRBV7-8
CDR3: CASSRRGPGFDYGYTF; V: TRBV7-9
CDR3: CASSDWGQGAFEQYF; V: TRBV2
CDR3: CASSDRGTRVGSGQYF; V: TRBV2
CDR3: CASQTEGGRDTQYF; V: TRBV12-5
CDR3: CASIERSHNEQFF; V: TRBV28
CDR3: CASSQTGTNTGELFF; V: TRBV14
CDR3: CASSIVEDPHGYTF; V: TRBV19
CDR3: CASSWQRWEPQHF; V: TRBV11-2
CDR3: CASSLDSRRSSYNEQFF; V: TRBV11-2
CDR3: CASSFPSGRAETQYF; V: TRBV7-9
CDR3: CASSRMLPYEQYF; V: TRBV6-5
CDR3: CASSLLPGRQPQHF; V: TRBV5-1
CDR3: CASSFLAGEAGEQFF; V: TRBV27
CDR3: CASSYTPPGSGNTIYF; V: TRBV6-5
CDR3: CASGWGQNTGELFF; V: TRBV2
CDR3: CATSRGQWNSPLHF; V: TRBV15
CDR3: CASSLWRGLNNEQFF; V: TRBV13
CDR3: CASSPDDRLSSYEQYF; V: TRBV11-2
CDR3: CASSLGGGRADTQYF; V: TRBV7-6
CDR3: CASSVRAGMYEQYF; V: TRBV19
CDR3: CASSLDPLLREQFF; V: TRBV11-2
CDR3: CASSLQGLAGPVEQFF; V: TRBV7-6
CDR3: CASSPGQRNSNQPQHF; V: TRBV18
CDR3: CASRISGPHEQFF; V: TRBV27
CDR3: CASSPLQGLNEKLFF; V: TRBV27
CDR3: CASSQGPGRQETQYF; V: TRBV4-1
CDR3: CAWSQGIYTEAFF; V: TRBV30
CDR3: CASSARDRSWSLQNEQFF; V: TRBV25-1
CDR3: CASALAVEQFF; V: TRBV28
CDR3: CASSATGVGQYF; V: TRBV5-8
CDR3: CASSRGQGNYNEQFF; V: TRBV7-3
CDR3: CASSYMGGYNEQFF; V: TRBV6-5
CDR3: CASTGDTEAFF; V: TRBV23-1
CDR3: CASSLARGETQYF; V: TRBV7-7
CDR3: CASSFQATGNSPLHF; V: TRBV27
CDR3: CASSPTGTSGGIYNEQFF; V: TRBV27
CDR3: CASSLLKLAGGITDTQYF; V: TRBV27
CDR3: CASSVTGGSYNEQFF; V: TRBV9
CDR3: CASSLLGRGTGELFF; V: TRBV28
CDR3: CASSPPRGPGTQYF; V: TRBV18
CDR3: CASSIPGPYGYTF; V: TRBV4-1
CDR3: CASSVGTGVSYEQYF; V: TRBV9
CDR3: CASSERSRDIRYEQYF; V: TRBV6-1
CDR3: CASSQGQFDTEAFF; V: TRBV7-9
CDR3: CASSGQGHSGNTIYF; V: TRBV25-1
CDR3: CASSLVGDTQYF; V: TRBV5-6
CDR3: CAGSLGRNYGYTF; V: TRBV5-6
CDR3: CASTQGDSYEQYF; V: TRBV5-4
CDR3: CASSLVDGGTGTSPLHF; V: TRBV7-6
CDR3: CASSQELATTGELFF; V: TRBV4-2
CDR3: CASSVTLAGNNEQFF; V: TRBV6-1
CDR3: CASSLSRLGIGEQFF; V: TRBV13
CDR3: CASSSGRRRDTQYF; V: TRBV28
CDR3: CASSLGGAGVETQYF; V: TRBV5-1